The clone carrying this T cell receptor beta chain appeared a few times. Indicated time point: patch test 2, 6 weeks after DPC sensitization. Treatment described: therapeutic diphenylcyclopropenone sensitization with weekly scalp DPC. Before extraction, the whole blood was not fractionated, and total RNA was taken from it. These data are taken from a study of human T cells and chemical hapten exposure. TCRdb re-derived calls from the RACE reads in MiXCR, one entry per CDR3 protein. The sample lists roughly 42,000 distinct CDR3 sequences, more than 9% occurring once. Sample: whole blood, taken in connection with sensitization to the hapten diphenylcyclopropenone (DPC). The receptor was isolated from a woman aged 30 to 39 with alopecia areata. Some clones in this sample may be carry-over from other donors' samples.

This chain's CDR3 is CSASSGNPGELFF. The CDR3 nucleotides read TGCAGTGCTAGTAGTGGGAATCCCGGGGAGCTGTTTTTT. J is TRBJ2-2 and V is TRBV20-1; D remains unclear. The germline V gene has CDR1 DFQATT and CDR2 SNEGSKA (reference sequence). The CDR3 totals 13 residues. V shed 3 bases and J shed 6 bases, with 11 bases lying between them.